This T cell receptor beta chain was retrieved from a study of shared clonotypes between healthy human individuals. Turning to the study itself: Every donor yielded three CD4 naive, three CD4 memory, two CD8 naive and one CD8 memory plate.

Using immunoSEQ multiplex PCR, the repertoire was profiled, and TCRdb retains in-frame clones only, with some absent. In the table there are about 1.1 million clones, 60% to 80% of which are singletons. The CDR3 sequence is 16 residues long. V dropped 4 bases and J dropped 2; count of bases not matched to a gene: 4. Looked up from germline, CDR1 is SEHNR and CDR2 is FQNEAQ (reference sequence). The rearrangement joins TRBV7-9 to TRBJ2-3, with TRBD2 matching 12 bases. Material for sequencing was memory CD4+ T cells from PBMCs. Subset of the sample: CD45RA-negative fraction. The receptor's source is a man between 18 and 35 years old in good health. Some clones in this sample may be carry-over from other donors' samples. This CDR3 is CASSYTSGRPTDTQYF. The CDR3 DNA reads as TGTGCCAGCAGCTATACTAGCGGGAGGCCCACAGATACGCAGTATTTT.